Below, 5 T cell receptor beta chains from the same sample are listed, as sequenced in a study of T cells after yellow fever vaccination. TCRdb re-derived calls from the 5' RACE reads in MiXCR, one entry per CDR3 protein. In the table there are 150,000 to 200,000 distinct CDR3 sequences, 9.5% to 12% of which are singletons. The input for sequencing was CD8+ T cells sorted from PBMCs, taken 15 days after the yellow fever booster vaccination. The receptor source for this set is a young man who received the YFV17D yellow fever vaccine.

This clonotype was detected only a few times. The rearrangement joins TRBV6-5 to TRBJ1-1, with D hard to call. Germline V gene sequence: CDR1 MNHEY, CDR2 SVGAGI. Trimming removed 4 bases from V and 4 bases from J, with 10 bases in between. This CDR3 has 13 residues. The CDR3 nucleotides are TGTGCCAGCAGTTTGAGAGTGGTCACTGAAGCTTTCTTT. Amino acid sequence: CASSLRVVTEAFF.

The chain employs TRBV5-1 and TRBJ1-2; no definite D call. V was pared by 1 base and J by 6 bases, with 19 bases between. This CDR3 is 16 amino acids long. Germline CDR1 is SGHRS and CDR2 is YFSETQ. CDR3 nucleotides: TGCGCCAGCAGCTTGTCCCCGGCAGCCACGGTTGATGGCTACACCTTC. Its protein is CASSLSPAATVDGYTF.

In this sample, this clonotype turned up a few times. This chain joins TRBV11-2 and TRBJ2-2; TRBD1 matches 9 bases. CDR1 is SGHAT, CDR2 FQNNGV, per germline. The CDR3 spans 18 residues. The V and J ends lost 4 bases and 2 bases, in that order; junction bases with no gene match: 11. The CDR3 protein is CASSSAYGQGINTGELFF. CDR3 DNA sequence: TGTGCCAGCAGCTCCGCATACGGACAGGGGATTAACACCGGGGAGCTGTTTTTT.

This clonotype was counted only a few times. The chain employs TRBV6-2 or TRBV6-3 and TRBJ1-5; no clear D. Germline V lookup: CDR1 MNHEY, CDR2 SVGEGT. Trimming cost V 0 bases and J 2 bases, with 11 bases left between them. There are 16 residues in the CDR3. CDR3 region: CASSYSRRDGNQPQHF. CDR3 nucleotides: TGTGCCAGCAGTTACTCACGGAGGGATGGCAATCAGCCCCAGCATTTT.

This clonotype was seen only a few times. For the CDR3, the DNA is TGTGCCAGCAGTCCTCTGGGGACAGGGAGCACTGAAGCTTTCTTT. Its translation: CASSPLGTGSTEAFF. V is TRBV12-3 or TRBV12-4 and J is TRBJ1-1, with TRBD1 matching over 9 bases. The CDR3 length is 15 residues. Losses at the gene ends were 5 bases for V and 4 bases for J; bases not matched to a gene: 8.